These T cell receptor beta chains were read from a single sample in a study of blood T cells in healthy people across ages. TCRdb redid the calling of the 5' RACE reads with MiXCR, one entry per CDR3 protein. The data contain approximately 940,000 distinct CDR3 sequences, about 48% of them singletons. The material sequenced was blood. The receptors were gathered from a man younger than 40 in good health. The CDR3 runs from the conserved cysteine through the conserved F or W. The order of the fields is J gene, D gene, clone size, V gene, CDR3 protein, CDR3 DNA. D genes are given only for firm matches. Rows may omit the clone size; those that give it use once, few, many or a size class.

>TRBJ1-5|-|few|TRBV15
CATSKDPDQPQHF
TGTGCCACCAGCAAGGATCCCGACCAGCCCCAGCATTTT
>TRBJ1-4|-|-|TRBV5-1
CASRGQTQSTNEKLFF
TGCGCCAGCAGGGGTCAGACCCAATCAACTAATGAAAAACTGTTTTTT
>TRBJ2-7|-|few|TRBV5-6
CASSRSDRPSYEQYF
TGTGCCAGCAGCCGGTCGGACAGACCCTCCTACGAGCAGTACTTC
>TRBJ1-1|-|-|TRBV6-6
CASRANSGRPNTEAFF
TGTGCCAGCAGGGCCAATTCGGGACGGCCGAACACTGAAGCTTTCTTT
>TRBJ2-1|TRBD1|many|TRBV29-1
CSVGQGRNEQFF
TGCAGCGTTGGACAGGGCCGAAATGAGCAGTTCTTC
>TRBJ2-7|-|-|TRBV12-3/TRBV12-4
CASSLMYRSYEQYF
TGTGCCAGCAGTTTAATGTACAGGTCCTACGAGCAGTACTTC
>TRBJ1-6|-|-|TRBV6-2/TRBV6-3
CASSYLGGADSPLHF
TGTGCCAGCAGTTACTTGGGGGGCGCGGATTCACCCCTCCACTTT
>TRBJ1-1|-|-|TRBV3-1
CASSQVRGLNTEAFF
TGTGCCAGCAGCCAAGTGAGAGGGTTGAACACTGAAGCTTTCTTT
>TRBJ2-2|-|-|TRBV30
CAWSNTGELFF
TGTGCCTGGAGCAACACCGGGGAGCTGTTTTTT
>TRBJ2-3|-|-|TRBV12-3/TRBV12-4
CATAVGGGLDTQYF
TGTGCCACCGCCGTCGGCGGCGGGCTAGATACGCAGTATTTT
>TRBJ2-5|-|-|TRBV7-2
CASSSAPGETQYF
TGTGCCAGCAGCTCAGCACCAGGGGAGACCCAGTACTTC
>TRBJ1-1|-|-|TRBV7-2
CASSLAEVTPEAFF
TGTGCCAGCAGCTTAGCGGAGGTTACCCCTGAAGCTTTCTTT
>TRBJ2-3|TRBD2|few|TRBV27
CASSSMRRGGSGDTQYF
TGTGCCAGCAGTTCCATGCGGCGGGGGGGCTCGGGCGATACGCAGTATTTT
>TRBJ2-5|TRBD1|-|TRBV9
CASSVAPGQGETQYF
TGTGCCAGCAGCGTAGCACCGGGACAGGGAGAGACCCAGTACTTC
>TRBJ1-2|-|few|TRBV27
CASSPRGGLYGYTF
TGTGCCAGCAGCCCCAGAGGGGGGCTCTATGGCTACACCTTC